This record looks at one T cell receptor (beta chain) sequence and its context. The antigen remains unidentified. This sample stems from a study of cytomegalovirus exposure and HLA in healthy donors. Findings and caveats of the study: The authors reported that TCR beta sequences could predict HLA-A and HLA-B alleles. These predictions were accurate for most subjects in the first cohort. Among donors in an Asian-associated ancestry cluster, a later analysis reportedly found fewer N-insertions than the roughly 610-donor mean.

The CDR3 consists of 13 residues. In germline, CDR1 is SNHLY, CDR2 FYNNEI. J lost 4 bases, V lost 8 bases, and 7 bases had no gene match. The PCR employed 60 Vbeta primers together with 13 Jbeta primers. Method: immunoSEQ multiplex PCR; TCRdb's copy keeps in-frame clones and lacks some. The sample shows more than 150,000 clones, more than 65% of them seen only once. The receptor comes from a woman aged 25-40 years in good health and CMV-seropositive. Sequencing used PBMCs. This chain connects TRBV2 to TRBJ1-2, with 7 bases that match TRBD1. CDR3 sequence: CASHGGQSYGYTF. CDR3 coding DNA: TGTGCCAGCCACGGGGGACAGAGCTATGGCTACACCTTC.